The rows below give T cell receptor beta chains drawn from one sample of a study of T cells in tuberculosis. The assay was immunoSEQ multiplex PCR, and TCRdb's table has in-frame clones only and misses some. The sample lists roughly 30,000 clones; approximately 90% were seen once. Sequencing was done on a sample of PBMCs. The source of these receptors is a donor between 10 and 29 years old with latent tuberculosis or without tuberculosis infection. Each CDR3 is given with its conserved first and last residue. Fields, in order: V gene, D gene, J gene, clone size, CDR3 DNA, CDR3 protein. D genes are given only for firm matches. The size entry is marked missing in some rows and otherwise reads once, few, many or a size class.

v_gene: TRBV2; d_gene: TRBD2; j_gene: TRBJ2-3; abundance: .; CDR3nt: TGTGCCAGCATTTCCGAGACTAGCGGTTACACAGATACGCAGTATTTT; CDR3aa: CASISETSGYTDTQYF
v_gene: TRBV7-9; d_gene: TRBD1; j_gene: TRBJ2-3; abundance: .; CDR3nt: TGTGCCAGCATCCAGGGGGTACTGAACACAGATACGCAGTATTTT; CDR3aa: CASIQGVLNTDTQYF
v_gene: TRBV7-3; d_gene: TRBD1; j_gene: TRBJ2-2; abundance: .; CDR3nt: TGTGCCAGCAGGTGGGACAGGGCGAACACCGGGGAGCTGTTTTTT; CDR3aa: CASRWDRANTGELFF
v_gene: TRBV2; d_gene: TRBD1; j_gene: TRBJ2-7; abundance: .; CDR3nt: TGTGCCAGCAGACCGGGACAGGGAAGGACTAACGAGCAGTACTTC; CDR3aa: CASRPGQGRTNEQYF
v_gene: TRBV28; d_gene: .; j_gene: TRBJ1-5; abundance: .; CDR3nt: TGTGCCAGCAGCCCTAAGGGGCAGCCCCAGCATTTT; CDR3aa: CASSPKGQPQHF
v_gene: TRBV14; d_gene: TRBD1; j_gene: TRBJ2-4; abundance: .; CDR3nt: TGTGCCAGCAGCCAAGATGATCCGACAGGGACCAAAAACATTCAGTACTTC; CDR3aa: CASSQDDPTGTKNIQYF
v_gene: TRBV7-9; d_gene: .; j_gene: TRBJ1-1; abundance: .; CDR3nt: TGTGCCAGCAGCTTAGACGCGGGGGCAGTAGCTTTCTTT; CDR3aa: CASSLDAGAVAFF
v_gene: TRBV6-6; d_gene: TRBD1; j_gene: TRBJ2-7; abundance: .; CDR3nt: TGTGCCAGCAGCGAGGGACAGGGTGGAATCGAGCAGTACTTC; CDR3aa: CASSEGQGGIEQYF
v_gene: TRBV4-1; d_gene: TRBD2; j_gene: TRBJ2-3; abundance: .; CDR3nt: TGCGCCAGCAGCCAAGAGGCCCAGCGGGGGGTTGCAGATACGCAGTATTTT; CDR3aa: CASSQEAQRGVADTQYF
v_gene: TRBV6-1; d_gene: TRBD1; j_gene: TRBJ2-1; abundance: .; CDR3nt: TGTGCCAGCAGGGCCGGGACAGGGGATACGGATGAGCAGTTCTTC; CDR3aa: CASRAGTGDTDEQFF
v_gene: TRBV6-5; d_gene: .; j_gene: TRBJ1-5; abundance: .; CDR3nt: TGTGCCAGCAGTCCCCGGGGTGATCAGCCCCAGCATTTT; CDR3aa: CASSPRGDQPQHF
v_gene: TRBV6-4; d_gene: TRBD2; j_gene: TRBJ2-1; abundance: .; CDR3nt: TGTGCCAGCAGTGCCGAGGGTGGCGGGAGGGCCAATGAGCAGTTCTTC; CDR3aa: CASSAEGGGRANEQFF
v_gene: TRBV6-5; d_gene: TRBD2; j_gene: TRBJ2-1; abundance: once; CDR3nt: TGTGCCAGCAGTTCAGGCGGGGGACTAGACCAGTTCTTC; CDR3aa: CASSSGGGLDQFF
v_gene: TRBV7-2; d_gene: .; j_gene: TRBJ1-2; abundance: .; CDR3nt: TGTGCCAGCAGCCCGGGGGAGGGCTTGGGCTACACCTTC; CDR3aa: CASSPGEGLGYTF
v_gene: TRBV6-4; d_gene: .; j_gene: TRBJ2-3; abundance: .; CDR3nt: TGTGCCAGCAGACGCGGGGACCCCACAGATACGCAGTATTTT; CDR3aa: CASRRGDPTDTQYF
v_gene: TRBV5-1; d_gene: TRBD2; j_gene: TRBJ2-1; abundance: .; CDR3nt: TGCGCCAGCAGCTTAGGAGCGGGAGCGACTAGGGAGCAGTTCTTC; CDR3aa: CASSLGAGATREQFF
v_gene: TRBV9; d_gene: .; j_gene: TRBJ2-7; abundance: .; CDR3nt: TGTGCCAGCAGCGTAGGCGGGAACTACGAGCAGTACTTC; CDR3aa: CASSVGGNYEQYF
v_gene: TRBV5-4; d_gene: .; j_gene: TRBJ1-2; abundance: .; CDR3nt: TGTGCCAGCAGCAGTCGGGGGGGCAGTGGCTACACCTTC; CDR3aa: CASSSRGGSGYTF
v_gene: TRBV7-9; d_gene: TRBD1; j_gene: TRBJ1-1; abundance: .; CDR3nt: TGTGCCAGCAGCTTAGACAGGGGGTCCGTTCCCCGAACTGAAGCTTTCTTT; CDR3aa: CASSLDRGSVPRTEAFF
v_gene: TRBV5-6; d_gene: TRBD1; j_gene: TRBJ1-4; abundance: .; CDR3nt: TGTGCCAGCAGCGGAGGACAGGGGGCTTTTGAAAAACTGTTTTTT; CDR3aa: CASSGGQGAFEKLFF
v_gene: TRBV5-1; d_gene: .; j_gene: TRBJ2-6; abundance: few; CDR3nt: TGCGCCAGCAGCTTACCGGGACGGGGGACCTCTGGGGCCAACGTCCTGACTTTC; CDR3aa: CASSLPGRGTSGANVLTF
v_gene: TRBV15; d_gene: .; j_gene: TRBJ1-2; abundance: .; CDR3nt: TGTGCCACCAGCAGAGACAGGGGAATTTATGGCTACACCTTC; CDR3aa: CATSRDRGIYGYTF
v_gene: TRBV9; d_gene: .; j_gene: TRBJ1-1; abundance: .; CDR3nt: TGTGCCAGCAGCGTTGGTGGAGTCGGAAACACTGAAGCTTTCTTT; CDR3aa: CASSVGGVGNTEAFF
v_gene: TRBV6-6; d_gene: .; j_gene: TRBJ1-4; abundance: .; CDR3nt: TGTGCCAGCAGCCTCGGGGAGGGGAGGGGTGAAAAACTGTTTTTT; CDR3aa: CASSLGEGRGEKLFF
v_gene: TRBV28; d_gene: TRBD1; j_gene: TRBJ1-2; abundance: .; CDR3nt: TGTGCCAGCAGTTTTGGGGACAGGTCCTACGGTGGCTACACCTTC; CDR3aa: CASSFGDRSYGGYTF
v_gene: TRBV7-2; d_gene: .; j_gene: TRBJ1-3; abundance: .; CDR3nt: TGTGCCAGCAGCTTAAGCTGGGGAGGTGGCACCATATATTTT; CDR3aa: CASSLSWGGGTIYF
v_gene: TRBV5-4; d_gene: .; j_gene: TRBJ2-1; abundance: .; CDR3nt: TGTGCCAGCAGCTTGTCCGCGTCGAACAATGAGCAGTTCTTC; CDR3aa: CASSLSASNNEQFF
v_gene: TRBV5-4; d_gene: .; j_gene: TRBJ2-2; abundance: .; CDR3nt: TGTGCCAGCAGCCGGGGTGGAGGCGGGAATGCGAACACCGGGGAGCTGTTTTTT; CDR3aa: CASSRGGGGNANTGELFF
v_gene: TRBV9; d_gene: .; j_gene: TRBJ2-4; abundance: .; CDR3nt: TGTGCCAGCAGCGTAGGTGGGAGCGCCCCGGCGGGGAACATTCAGTACTTC; CDR3aa: CASSVGGSAPAGNIQYF
v_gene: TRBV7-2; d_gene: .; j_gene: TRBJ1-5; abundance: .; CDR3nt: TGTGCCAGCAGCTTAACAGGTAGCAATCAGCCCCAGCATTTT; CDR3aa: CASSLTGSNQPQHF
v_gene: TRBV28; d_gene: .; j_gene: TRBJ1-1; abundance: .; CDR3nt: TGTGCCAGCAGCACTACTAGACAGGCAATTAACACTGAAGCTTTCTTT; CDR3aa: CASSTTRQAINTEAFF